The clone carrying this TCR beta chain was seen repeatedly, ten times or more. Its specificity is unknown. The sample is drawn from a study of response to subunit inactivated influenza vaccine. Study-level points and caveats: Authors suggested that a seasonal influenza vaccination recruits few new T cells each time.

One entry per CDR3 protein, called by TCRdb with MiXCR from the RT-PCR reads. The sample yields roughly 670,000 distinct CDR3 sequences, roughly 15% seen once. This clonotype was obtained from a man aged 50 to 60 who received an inactivated influenza vaccine. This specimen was PBMCs from blood, taken roughly 15 days before vaccination.

The CDR3 loop reads CASSVALGSGYTF. The CDR3 nucleotides read TGTGCCAGCAGCGTAGCTTTGGGGAGTGGCTACACCTTC. The chain employs TRBV9 and TRBJ1-2; D unclear. Per the germline V gene, CDR1 is SGDLS and CDR2 is YYNGEE. V was cut by 0 bases and J by 7 bases, with 10 bases left in between. This CDR3 region has 13 residues.